These 13 T cell receptor beta chains came from one sample sequenced in a study of OX40 agonist ivuxolimab in advanced cancers. The table came from immunoSEQ multiplex PCR; TCRdb's copy has only in-frame clones and leaves some out. The sample shows some 46,000 clones, around 90% of them seen only once. The source material was CD4+ or CD8+ T cells sorted from blood, sampled in a trial of the OX40 agonist ivuxolimab. The receptors were gathered from an adult with an advanced solid tumor such as melanoma, head and neck, liver or kidney cancer.

This clone ranks as medium-sized. The genes are TRBV5-5 and TRBJ1-1; D remains ambiguous. Germline V gene data show CDR1 as SGHKS and CDR2 as YYEKEE (reference sequence). This CDR3 is 11 amino acids long. V was cut by 1 base and J by 7 bases, with 5 bases left in between. The CDR3 bases are TGTGCCAGCAGCTTGTGGGTTGAAGCTTTCTTT. Its translation: CASSLWVEAFF.

This sequence joins TRBV4-3 and TRBJ2-3, with unresolved D. The CDR3 spans 14 residues. The germline V gene has CDR1 LGHNA and CDR2 YSLEER. With 1 base removed from V and 2 bases from J, the gap between germline ends came to 7 bases. The CDR3 DNA sequence: TGCGCCAGCAGCCAAGTGGCAGCCACAGATACGCAGTATTTT. Amino acid sequence: CASSQVAATDTQYF.

This chain joins TRBV11-3 and TRBJ2-2, with TRBD2 matching 13 bases. This CDR3 is built from 16 residues. Germline values: CDR1 SGHNT, CDR2 YENEEA. V dropped 5 bases and J dropped 6; count of bases not matched to a gene: 6. This CDR3 reads CASSTGLAGVAGELFF. CDR3 sequence (DNA): TGTGCCAGCAGCACCGGACTAGCGGGAGTCGCCGGGGAGCTGTTTTTT.

The chain recombines TRBV6-5 with TRBJ1-1, with D maybe TRBD1 (5 bases). Trimming left V 3 bases short and J 3 bases short, with 8 bases between. There are 13 residues in the CDR3. CDR1 is MNHEY and CDR2 is SVGAGI in the germline V gene. The CDR3 DNA reads TGTGCCAGCAGTTATCGAGGGGACACTGAAGCTTTCTTT. Amino acids: CASSYRGDTEAFF.

The V and J genes are TRBV19 and TRBJ1-5; D is undetermined. This CDR3 is built from 14 residues. The germline V and J ends were trimmed by 7 bases and 0 bases, with 10 bases remaining between them. The germline V gene encodes CDR1 LNHDA and CDR2 SQIVND (reference sequence). The CDR3 sequence is CASTHLSSNQPQHF. The CDR3 DNA follows: TGTGCCAGTACCCACCTCTCTAGCAATCAGCCCCAGCATTTT.

The chain combines TRBV6-5 with TRBJ1-6; 7 bases fit TRBD1. V trimming: 2 bases; J trimming: 10 bases; junction bases outside the gene matches: 8. CDR1 is MNHEY, CDR2 SVGAGI, per germline. CDR3 size: 15 residues. CDR3 in amino acids: CASSYNRGLGSPLHF. In DNA form, the CDR3 reads TGTGCCAGCAGTTACAACAGGGGCCTGGGGTCACCCCTCCACTTT.

V is TRBV19 and J is TRBJ2-7; D perhaps matches TRBD2 (5 bases). CDR3 size: 11 residues. The V end lost 7 bases, the J end lost 5 bases, and 9 bases lay between the germline ends. Germline V gene data show CDR1 as LNHDA and CDR2 as SQIVND (reference sequence). CDR3 nucleotide sequence: TGTGCCAGTACGGCGGGCCACGAGCAGTACTTC. Translated: CASTAGHEQYF.

This sequence joins TRBV11-2 and TRBJ1-2; D is unresolved. Trimming shortened V by 1 base and J by 6 bases, and 15 bases separated the two germline ends. The CDR3 spans 15 residues. Per the germline V gene, CDR1 is SGHAT and CDR2 is FQNNGV. CDR3 sequence (DNA): TGTGCCAGCAGCTTAGCCTTCAGGAATAAGGATGGCTACACCTTC. This encodes CASSLAFRNKDGYTF.

This chain links TRBV9 with TRBJ2-7; D remains unclear. CDR3 length: 15 amino acids. Trimming pared 4 bases from V and 1 base from J, leaving 15 bases between. The germline V gene has CDR1 SGDLS and CDR2 YYNGEE. CDR3 amino acids: CASSPDTYASYEQYF. CDR3 DNA sequence: TGTGCCAGCAGCCCTGACACTTACGCTTCCTACGAGCAGTACTTC.

The V gene is TRBV11-2, the J gene TRBJ2-1; D is uncertain. The CDR3 totals 13 residues. Germline V lookup: CDR1 SGHAT, CDR2 FQNNGV. The V and J ends lost 5 bases and 7 bases respectively, with 12 bases between them. CDR3: CASSPFRANEQFF. The CDR3 DNA is TGTGCCAGCAGCCCCTTCCGGGCGAATGAGCAGTTCTTC.

This rearrangement joins TRBV4-3 to TRBJ2-1, with 8 nucleotides matching TRBD1. J gave up 5 bases and V 1 base, and 4 bases lay outside the gene matches. Germline V gene data show CDR1 as LGHNA and CDR2 as YSLEER. The CDR3 runs to 15 residues. The CDR3 DNA reads TGCGCCAGCAGCCAAGGGACAGGGTCGAACAATGAGCAGTTCTTC. Encoded protein: CASSQGTGSNNEQFF.

The rearrangement joins TRBV6-4 to TRBJ1-2; D call uncertain. Germline loops: CDR1 MRHNA, CDR2 SNTAGT. V lost 5 bases to trimming and J lost 8 bases, with 18 bases between them. This CDR3 contains 14 residues. The CDR3, as DNA: TGTGCCAGCAGTTACGGATCGGCGGTAGGAGGCTACACCTTC. Residues: CASSYGSAVGGYTF.

The genes are TRBV27 and TRBJ2-3, with a possible D match to TRBD2 (6 bases). The ends were cut back, 2 bases at V and 2 bases at J, with 14 bases in the middle. CDR1 and CDR2 (germline): MNHEY, SMNVEV (reference sequence). This CDR3 is 16 amino acids long. CDR3 protein: CASSLLSGGNTDTQYF. The CDR3 nucleotides read TGTGCCAGCAGTTTACTTAGCGGAGGTAACACAGATACGCAGTATTTT.